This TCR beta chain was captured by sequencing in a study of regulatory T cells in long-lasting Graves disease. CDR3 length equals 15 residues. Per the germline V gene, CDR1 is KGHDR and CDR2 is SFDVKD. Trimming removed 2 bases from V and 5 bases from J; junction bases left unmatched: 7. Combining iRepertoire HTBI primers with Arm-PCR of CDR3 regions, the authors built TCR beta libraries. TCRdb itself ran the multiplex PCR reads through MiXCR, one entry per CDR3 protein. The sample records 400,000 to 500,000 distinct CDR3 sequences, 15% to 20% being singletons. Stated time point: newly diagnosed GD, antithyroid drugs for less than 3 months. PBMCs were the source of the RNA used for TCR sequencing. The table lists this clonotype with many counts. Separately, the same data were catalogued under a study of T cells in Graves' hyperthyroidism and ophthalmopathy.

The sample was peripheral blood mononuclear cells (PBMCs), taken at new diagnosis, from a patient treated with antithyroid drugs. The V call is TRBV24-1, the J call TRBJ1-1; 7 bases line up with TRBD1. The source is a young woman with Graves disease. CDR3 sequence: CATSDSRTGDTEAFF. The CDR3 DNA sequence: TGTGCCACCAGTGATTCTCGGACAGGCGATACTGAAGCTTTCTTT.